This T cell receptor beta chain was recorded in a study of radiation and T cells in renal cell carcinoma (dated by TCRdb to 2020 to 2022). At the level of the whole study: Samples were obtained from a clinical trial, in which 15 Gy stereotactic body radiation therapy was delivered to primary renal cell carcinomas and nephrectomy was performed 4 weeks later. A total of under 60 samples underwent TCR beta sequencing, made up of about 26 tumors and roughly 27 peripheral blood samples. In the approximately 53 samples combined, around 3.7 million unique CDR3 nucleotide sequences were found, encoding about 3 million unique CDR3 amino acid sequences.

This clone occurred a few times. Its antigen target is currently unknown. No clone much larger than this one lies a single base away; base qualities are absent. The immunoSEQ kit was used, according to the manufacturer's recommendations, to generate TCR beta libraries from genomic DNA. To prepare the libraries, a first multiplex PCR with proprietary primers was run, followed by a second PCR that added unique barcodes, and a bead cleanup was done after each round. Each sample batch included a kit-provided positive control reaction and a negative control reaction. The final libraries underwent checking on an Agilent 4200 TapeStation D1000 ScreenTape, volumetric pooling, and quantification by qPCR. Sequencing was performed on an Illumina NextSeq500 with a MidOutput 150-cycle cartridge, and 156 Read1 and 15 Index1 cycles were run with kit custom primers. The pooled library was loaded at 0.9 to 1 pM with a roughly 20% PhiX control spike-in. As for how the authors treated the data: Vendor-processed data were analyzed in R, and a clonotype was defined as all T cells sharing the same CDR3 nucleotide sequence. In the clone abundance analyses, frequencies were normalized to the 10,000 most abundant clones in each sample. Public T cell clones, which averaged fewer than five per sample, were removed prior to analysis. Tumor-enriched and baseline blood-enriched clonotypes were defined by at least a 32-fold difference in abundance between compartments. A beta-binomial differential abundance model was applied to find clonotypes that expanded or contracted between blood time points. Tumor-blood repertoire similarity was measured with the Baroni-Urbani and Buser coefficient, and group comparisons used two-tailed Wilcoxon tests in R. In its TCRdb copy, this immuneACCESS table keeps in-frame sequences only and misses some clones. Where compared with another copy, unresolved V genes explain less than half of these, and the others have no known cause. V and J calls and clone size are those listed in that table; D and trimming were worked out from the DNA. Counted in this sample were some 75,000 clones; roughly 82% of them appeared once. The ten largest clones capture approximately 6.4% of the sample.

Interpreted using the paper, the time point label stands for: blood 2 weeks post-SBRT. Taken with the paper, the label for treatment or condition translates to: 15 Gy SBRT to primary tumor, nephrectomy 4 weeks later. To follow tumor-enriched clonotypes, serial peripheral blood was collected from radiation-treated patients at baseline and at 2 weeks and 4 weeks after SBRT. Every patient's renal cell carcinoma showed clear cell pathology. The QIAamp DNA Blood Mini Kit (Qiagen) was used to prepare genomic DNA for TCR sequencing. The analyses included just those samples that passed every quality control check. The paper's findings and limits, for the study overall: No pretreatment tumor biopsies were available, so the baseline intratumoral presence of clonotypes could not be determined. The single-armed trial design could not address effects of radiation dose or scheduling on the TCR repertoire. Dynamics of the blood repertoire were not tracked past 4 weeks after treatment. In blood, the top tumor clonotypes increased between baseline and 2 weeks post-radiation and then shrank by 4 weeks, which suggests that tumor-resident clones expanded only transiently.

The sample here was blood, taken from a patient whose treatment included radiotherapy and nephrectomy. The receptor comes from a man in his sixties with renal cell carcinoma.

In nucleotide form, the sequence is TGCGCCAGCAGCCAAGTAGGGGGGCGATGGGCTTTCTTT. Its translation reads: CASSQVGGRWAFF. This chain is built from TRBV4-3 and TRBJ1-1, with a weak D call of TRBD1 (6 bases match). The germline V gene specifies LGHNA as CDR1 and YSLEER as CDR2. The CDR3 goes from the cysteine to the phenylalanine over 13 residues. Kept here is only the CDR3 DNA, which spans 39 bases and is read in frame from base 1. V loses 1 base, J loses 11 bases, and the germline ends lie 14 bases apart.